In this sample, the clone carrying this T cell receptor (beta chain) turned up many times. TCRdb redid the calling of the 5' RACE reads with MiXCR, one entry per CDR3 protein. The table includes about 24,000 distinct CDR3 sequences, 4.3% detected once. This specimen comes from a study of early T cells in non-severe SARS-CoV-2 infection. The sequenced sample consisted of whole blood. The clonotype comes from an adult who was a healthcare worker with PCR-confirmed SARS-CoV-2 infection or an uninfected control (not recorded which).

The CDR3 spells CASSDRSNYGYTF. The CDR3 DNA follows: TGTGCCAGCAGTGACAGGAGCAACTATGGCTACACCTTC. V usage is TRBV2 and J usage is TRBJ1-2; D remains ambiguous. V lost 3 bases to trimming and J lost 2 bases, with 7 bases between them. Germline values: CDR1 SNHLY, CDR2 FYNNEI. The CDR3 is 13 amino acids.